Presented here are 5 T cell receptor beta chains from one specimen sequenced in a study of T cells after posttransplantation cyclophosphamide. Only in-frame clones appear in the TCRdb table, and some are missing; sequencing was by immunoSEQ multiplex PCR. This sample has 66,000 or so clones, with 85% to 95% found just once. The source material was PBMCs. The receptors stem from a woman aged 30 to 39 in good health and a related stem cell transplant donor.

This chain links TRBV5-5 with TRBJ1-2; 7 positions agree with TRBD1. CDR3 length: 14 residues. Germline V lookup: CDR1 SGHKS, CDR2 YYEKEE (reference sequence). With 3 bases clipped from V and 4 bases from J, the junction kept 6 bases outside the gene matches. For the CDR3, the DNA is TGTGCCAGCAGCTCTACGACAGGGATCTATGGCTACACCTTC. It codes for CASSSTTGIYGYTF.

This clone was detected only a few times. In DNA, the CDR3 is TGTGCCAGCAGCTTAGGCCCGGGACAGGGTCCGTACGAGCAGTACTTC. This translates into CASSLGPGQGPYEQYF. The chain uses TRBV7-6 and TRBJ2-7, with 9 bases aligning to TRBD1. Germline V lookup: CDR1 SGHVS, CDR2 FNYEAQ. The CDR3 has 16 residues. V lost 1 base and J lost 4; bases outside the gene matches: 8. Combining the CDR3 with reference TRBV7-6 and TRBJ2-7 gives the whole variable domain GAGVSQSPRYKVTKRGQDVALRCDPISGHVSLYWYRQALGQGPEFLTYFNYEAQQDKSGLPNDRFSAERPEGSISTLTIQRTEQRDSAMYRCASSLGPGQGPYEQYFGPGTRLTVT.

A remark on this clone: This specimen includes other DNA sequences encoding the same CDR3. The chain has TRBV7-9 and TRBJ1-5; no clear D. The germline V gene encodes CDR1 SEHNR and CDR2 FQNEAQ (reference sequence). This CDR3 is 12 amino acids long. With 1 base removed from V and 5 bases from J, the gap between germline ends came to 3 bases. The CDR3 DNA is TGTGCCAGCAGCTTAGGTGATCAGCCCCAGCATTTT. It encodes CASSLGDQPQHF. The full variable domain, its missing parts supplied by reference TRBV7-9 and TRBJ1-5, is DTGVSQNPRHKITKRGQNVTFRCDPISEHNRLYWYRQTLGQGPEFLTYFQNEAQLEKSRLLSDRFSAERPKGSFSTLEIQRTEQGDSAMYLCASSLGDQPQHFGDGTRLSIL.

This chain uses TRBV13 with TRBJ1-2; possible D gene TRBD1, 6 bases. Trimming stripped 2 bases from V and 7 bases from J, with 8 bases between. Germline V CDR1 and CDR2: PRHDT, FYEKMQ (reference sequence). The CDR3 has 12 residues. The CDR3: CASSLTGSGYTF. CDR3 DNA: TGTGCCAGCAGCTTAACAGGGAGTGGCTACACCTTC.

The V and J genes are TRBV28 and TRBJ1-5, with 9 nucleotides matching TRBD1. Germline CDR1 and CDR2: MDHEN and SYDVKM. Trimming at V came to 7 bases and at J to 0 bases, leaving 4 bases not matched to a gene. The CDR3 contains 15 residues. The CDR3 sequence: CASITGQGSNQPQHF. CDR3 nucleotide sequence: TGTGCCAGCATAACGGGACAGGGTAGCAATCAGCCCCAGCATTTT. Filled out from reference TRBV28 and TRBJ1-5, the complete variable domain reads DVKVTQSSRYLVKRTGEKVFLECVQDMDHENMFWYRQDPGLGLRLIYFSYDVKMKEKGDIPEGYSVSREKKERFSLILESASTNQTSMYLCASITGQGSNQPQHFGDGTRLSIL.